This T cell receptor (beta chain) was captured by sequencing in a study (dated by TCRdb to the early 2010s). Trimming accounts for 4 bases at V and 7 bases at J, while the number of junction bases matched to no gene is 10. The germline V gene (reference sequence) provides CDR1 DFQATT and CDR2 SNEGSKA. The CDR3, from cysteine to phenylalanine, totals 15 residues. Left in the record is the CDR3 DNA by itself, 45 bases read in frame from the first base. TCRdb records Illumina Genome Analyzer IIx as the sequencer. The public reads were run again by TCRdb, first through fastp at Q25 and then through MiXCR, and only productive beta chains were kept. Here each entry gathers all rows of one CDR3 protein and keeps the most common genes and DNA. This sample holds about 7,100 distinct CDR3 sequences; roughly a third were observed only once. The ten most abundant clones make up around a fifth of the sample. Relative to its sample, this clonotype is medium-sized (0.01 to 0.1%). The specificity of this receptor is unknown. No clone much larger than this one lies a single base away; base qualities are absent.

The clonotype originates from a human donor. The V and J genes are TRBV20-1 and TRBJ2-1, and TRBD2 aligns with 10 junction nucleotides. Input material: blood. CDR3 sequence: CSATDQAGGLNEQFF. The nucleotides are TGCAGTGCTACAGACCAAGCGGGAGGGCTTAATGAGCAGTTCTTC.